The T cell receptor (beta chain) described here comes from a study of early T cells in non-severe SARS-CoV-2 infection. TCRdb reprocessed the 5' RACE reads with MiXCR, giving one entry per CDR3 protein. The table lists approximately 65,000 distinct CDR3 sequences, 12% of them singletons, with about 1.7% in the top ten. Source material: whole blood. This sequence originates from an adult who was a healthcare worker with PCR-confirmed SARS-CoV-2 infection or an uninfected control (not recorded which).

The DNA for the CDR3 is TGCGCCAGCAGCCGAGCGGCCATACCCTACAATGAGCAGTTCTTC. This sequence encodes CASSRAAIPYNEQFF. The gene calls are TRBV4-3 and TRBJ2-1; D is possibly TRBD2 (5 bases). Germline assignment: CDR1 LGHNA and CDR2 YSLEER. Trimming shortened V by 4 bases and J by 2 bases, and 12 bases separated the two germline ends. This CDR3 contains 15 residues.